This passage covers 19 T cell receptor beta chains from one sample sequenced in a study of blood T cell repertoires in COVID-19 (dated by TCRdb to 2020 to 2022). The library relied on the immunoSEQ multiplex PCR assay. Not all clones reach the TCRdb copy of this immuneACCESS table, which keeps in-frame sequences only. Checked studies attribute under half of the gap to unresolved V genes and leave the rest unexplained. Here the sample has some 260,000 clones; approximately 86% occur a single time. The ten largest clones represent about 6% of the sample. Sequencing was performed on PBMCs or T cells enriched from blood (not recorded which). The receptors here all came from a woman aged 30 to 39 with acute COVID-19.

The chain joins TRBV6-5 to TRBJ1-4; tentative D call: TRBD1 (6 bases). This CDR3 has 16 amino acids. V was cut by 4 bases and J by 7 bases, with 19 bases left in between. Looked up from germline, CDR1 is MNHEY and CDR2 is SVGAGI. CDR3 protein: CASSFTAGDGGEKLFF. DNA of the CDR3: TGTGCCAGCAGTTTTACCGCAGGGGATGGTGGTGAAAAACTGTTTTTT.

The J gene is TRBJ2-6, the V gene TRBV2; unclear D gene. Germline CDR1 and CDR2: SNHLY and FYNNEI. The CDR3 consists of 13 residues. The V end was cut by 8 bases, the J end by 4 bases, with 9 bases between. As DNA, the CDR3 is TGTGCCAGCCACCAAGCGGGGGCCAACGTCCTGACTTTC. Translating it yields CASHQAGANVLTF.

V gene TRBV23-1 combines with J gene TRBJ1-5, with 9 nucleotides matching TRBD1. TRBV23-1 is filed as an ORF, its function uncertain. V shed 2 bases, J shed 6 bases, and the junction held 5 bases outside the gene matches. There are 15 residues in the CDR3. CDR3 nucleotides: TGCGCCAGCAGTCAAAGGACAGGGGTTCGTCAGCCCCAGCATTTT. Its protein product is CASSQRTGVRQPQHF.

Here the CDR3 DNA reads TGTGCCAGCAGCCAATGGACTAGCGGCACAGATACGCAGTATTTT. Translating it yields CASSQWTSGTDTQYF. The V and J genes are TRBV11-1 and TRBJ2-3; 9 nucleotides match TRBD2. V dropped 5 bases and J dropped 1; count of bases not matched to a gene: 4. Germline assignment: CDR1 SGHAT and CDR2 FQDESV (reference sequence). This CDR3 has 15 amino acids. Full variable domain (remainder filled in from reference TRBV11-1 and TRBJ2-3): EAEVAQSPRYKITEKSQAVAFWCDPISGHATLYWYRQILGQGPELLVQFQDESVVDDSQLPKDRFSAERLKGVDSTLKIQPAELGDSAMYLCASSQWTSGTDTQYFGPGTRLTVL.

The chain employs TRBV2 and TRBJ2-3; no clear D. Looked up from germline, CDR1 is SNHLY and CDR2 is FYNNEI. There are 14 residues in the CDR3. Trimming shortened V by 8 bases and J by 0 bases, and 12 bases separated the two germline ends. The CDR3 DNA reads TGTGCCAGCTCTAAGCAGGTTAGCACAGATACGCAGTATTTT. Translating it yields CASSKQVSTDTQYF.

This clone was found once. V gene TRBV6-5 combines with J gene TRBJ1-1; 9 positions match TRBD1. CDR1 and CDR2 from the germline V gene are MNHEY and SVGAGI. CDR3 size: 14 residues. V was clipped by 6 bases and J by 4 bases; unmatched bases: 6. The CDR3 loop reads CASSLGQGPTEAFF. CDR3 nucleotide sequence: TGTGCCAGCAGCTTGGGACAGGGACCCACTGAAGCTTTCTTT.

This chain links TRBV6-5 with TRBJ1-2, with TRBD1 identical over 10 bases. The CDR3 covers 15 residues. From germline, CDR1 is MNHEY and CDR2 SVGAGI. Losses at the gene ends were 5 bases for V and 5 bases for J; bases not matched to a gene: 8. In DNA, the CDR3 is TGTGCCAGCAGTCAACCGGGACAGGGGACATATGGCTACACCTTC. This translates into CASSQPGQGTYGYTF.

The V gene is TRBV28, the J gene TRBJ1-2; D possibly corresponds to TRBD1 (5 bases). Germline V CDR1 and CDR2: MDHEN, SYDVKM. V was pared by 5 bases and J by 4 bases, with 14 bases between. The CDR3 contains 14 residues. The CDR3 nucleotides read TGTGCCAGCAGTGGGGATGAGACAGCCTATGGCTACACCTTC. It translates to CASSGDETAYGYTF.

Only a few counts were recorded for this clone. V is TRBV10-3 and J is TRBJ1-2; 7 bases are a match to TRBD1. CDR3 length: 16 residues. Trimming took 3 bases from V and 2 from J; bases not matched to a gene: 9. CDR1 and CDR2 from the germline V gene are ENHRY and SYGVKD. DNA of the CDR3: TGTGCCATCAGTGATCCCACCGCGACAGGGAACTATGGCTACACCTTC. This gives the protein CAISDPTATGNYGYTF.

This chain uses TRBV28 with TRBJ2-5; 8 bases map to TRBD2. CDR1 and CDR2 from the germline V gene are MDHEN and SYDVKM. CDR3 length: 15 residues. V was clipped by 5 bases and J by 4 bases; unmatched bases: 9. CDR3 in amino acids: CASSKPPGGAETQYF. The CDR3 nucleotides read TGTGCCAGCAGTAAGCCGCCGGGAGGGGCAGAGACCCAGTACTTC.

The rearrangement links TRBV9 to TRBJ2-1, with D maybe TRBD1 (6 bases). With 4 bases removed from V and 3 bases from J, the gap between germline ends came to 14 bases. CDR3 size: 15 residues. Germline V gene sequence: CDR1 SGDLS, CDR2 YYNGEE. In DNA, the CDR3 is TGTGCCAGCAGCCCCCAACAGGGAAGCTACAATGAGCAGTTCTTC. This translates into CASSPQQGSYNEQFF.

This clone came up once. The chain employs TRBV27 and TRBJ2-1; 9 bases agree with TRBD2. This CDR3 has 14 amino acids. After removal of 4 bases from V and 4 bases from J, the junction contained 2 bases not matched to a gene. Germline V gene lookup returns CDR1 MNHEY and CDR2 SMNVEV (reference sequence). CDR3 sequence: CASSYAGGYNEQFF. CDR3 in DNA: TGTGCCAGCAGTTACGCGGGAGGGTACAATGAGCAGTTCTTC.

This chain connects TRBV28 to TRBJ2-7; D perhaps matches TRBD1 (5 bases). The CDR3 runs to 14 residues. From germline, CDR1 is MDHEN and CDR2 SYDVKM. The V end was cut by 2 bases, the J end by 7 bases, with 15 bases between. For the CDR3, the DNA is TGTGCCAGCAGTTTAAGGGGCAGACGATGGGAGCAGTACTTC. As protein: CASSLRGRRWEQYF.

The chain joins TRBV18 to TRBJ1-6, with D tentatively TRBD1 (6 bases). This CDR3 region has 15 residues. Trimming stripped 6 bases from V and 0 bases from J, with 9 bases between. Germline assignment: CDR1 KGHSH and CDR2 LQKENI. The CDR3 sequence is CASSPDSSYNSPLHF. The CDR3 nucleotides read TGTGCCAGCTCTCCGGACAGCTCCTATAATTCACCCCTCCACTTT.

The rearrangement uses TRBV28 and TRBJ1-6, with 8 positions matching TRBD1. The J segment lost 9 bases and the V segment lost 5 bases, leaving 9 bases of the junction unmatched. Germline V CDR1 and CDR2: MDHEN, SYDVKM. The CDR3 totals 15 residues. CDR3 region: CASSNRDRFGSPLHF. In DNA form, the CDR3 reads TGTGCCAGCAGTAATCGGGACAGGTTTGGTTCACCCCTCCACTTT.

The CDR3 reads CASSVVEGASTKAFF. CDR3 bases: TGTGCCAGCAGTGTAGTAGAGGGGGCGTCTACCAAAGCTTTCTTT. The chain carries TRBV2 and TRBJ1-1; 7 nucleotides align to TRBD1. The germline V gene has CDR1 SNHLY and CDR2 FYNNEI. The junction had 14 bases not matched to a gene; V was cut back by 4 bases and J by 9 bases. This CDR3 is built from 15 residues. Looking up the rest from reference TRBV2 and TRBJ1-1 gives the full variable domain: EPEVTQTPSHQVTQMGQEVILRCVPISNHLYFYWYRQILGQKVEFLVSFYNNEISEKSEIFDDQFSVERPDGSNFTLKIRSTKLEDSAMYFCASSVVEGASTKAFFGQGTRLTVV.

The chain is built from TRBV5-1 and TRBJ2-3; D perhaps matches TRBD1 (6 bases). The CDR3 runs 17 residues. From germline, CDR1 is SGHRS and CDR2 YFSETQ. Trimming took 4 bases from V and 2 from J, leaving 20 bases between them. Written as DNA, the CDR3 is TGCGCCAGCAGCGTTGGGGGCTGGGTGCGACCCACAGATACGCAGTATTTT. Its translation: CASSVGGWVRPTDTQYF.

The rearrangement links TRBV9 to TRBJ2-5; 9 positions match TRBD2. CDR3 length equals 16 residues. J was trimmed by 5 bases and V by 3 bases; bases with no gene match: 11. Germline CDR1 reads SGDLS; CDR2 reads YYNGEE. The CDR3 reads CASSDSGRGGIETQYF. Written as DNA, the CDR3 is TGTGCCAGCAGCGATTCTGGGCGGGGGGGCATTGAGACCCAGTACTTC.

This chain links TRBV15 with TRBJ2-7; D perhaps matches TRBD2 (6 bases). Per germline, CDR1 LNHNV and CDR2 YYDKDF (reference sequence). V lost 3 bases and J lost 4, with 16 bases in between. CDR3 length equals 15 residues. The CDR3 sequence is CATSRIPGGGYEQYF. The CDR3 region has the DNA TGTGCCACCAGCAGGATCCCTGGAGGAGGGTACGAGCAGTACTTC.